This TCR beta chain was sequenced for a study of blood T cell repertoires in COVID-19. On the study more broadly: PBMCs, B-cell-depleted T cells, or T cells provided the cDNA or gDNA that made up the material.

Germline lookup yields CDR1 SGHRS and CDR2 YFSETQ. The CDR3 has 16 amino acids. V lost 0 bases, J lost 0 bases, and 10 bases lay in between. The data were produced by immunoSEQ multiplex PCR, yet TCRdb's version contains in-frame clones alone and is incomplete. This sample has about 100,000 clones; over 75% occur once, and the top ten carry 2.9%. The sequenced sample was peripheral blood. The chain is built from TRBV5-1 and TRBJ2-1, with D tentatively TRBD1 (6 bases). This clonotype originated in a woman over 75 with acute or convalescent COVID-19. This chain's CDR3 is CASSLGRGGSYNEQFF. As DNA, the CDR3 is TGCGCCAGCAGCTTGGGGAGAGGGGGCTCCTACAATGAGCAGTTCTTC.